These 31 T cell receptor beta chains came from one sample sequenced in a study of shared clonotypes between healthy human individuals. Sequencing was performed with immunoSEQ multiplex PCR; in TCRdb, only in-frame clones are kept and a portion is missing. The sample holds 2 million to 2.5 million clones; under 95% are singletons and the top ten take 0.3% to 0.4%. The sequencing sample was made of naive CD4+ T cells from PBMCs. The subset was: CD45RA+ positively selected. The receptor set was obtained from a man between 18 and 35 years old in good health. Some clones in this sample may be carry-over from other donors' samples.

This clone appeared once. The CDR3 DNA is TGTGCCAGCAGCCAACTCGGGACAGGGGATCCCAGGGCGAGGGGGACCACATTGTACGAGCAGTACTTC. It specifies CASSQLGTGDPRARGTTLYEQYF. This sequence joins TRBV4-2 and TRBJ2-7; 10 bases line up with TRBD1. CDR1 is LGHNA, CDR2 YNFKEQ, per germline. V trimming: 2 bases; J trimming: 4 bases; junction bases outside the gene matches: 29. The CDR3 has 23 residues.

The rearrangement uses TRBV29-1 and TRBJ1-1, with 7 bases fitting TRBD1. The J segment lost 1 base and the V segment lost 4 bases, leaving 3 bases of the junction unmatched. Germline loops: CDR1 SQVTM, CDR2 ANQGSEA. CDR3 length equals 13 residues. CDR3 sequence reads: CSVVRDRNTEAFF. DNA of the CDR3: TGCAGCGTTGTCCGGGACAGGAACACTGAAGCTTTCTTT.

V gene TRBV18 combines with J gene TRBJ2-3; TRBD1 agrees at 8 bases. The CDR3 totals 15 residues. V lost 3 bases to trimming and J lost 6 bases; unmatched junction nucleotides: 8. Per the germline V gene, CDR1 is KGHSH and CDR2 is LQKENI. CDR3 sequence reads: CASSPRWTGWDTQYF. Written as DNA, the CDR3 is TGTGCCAGCTCACCGCGATGGACAGGGTGGGATACGCAGTATTTT.

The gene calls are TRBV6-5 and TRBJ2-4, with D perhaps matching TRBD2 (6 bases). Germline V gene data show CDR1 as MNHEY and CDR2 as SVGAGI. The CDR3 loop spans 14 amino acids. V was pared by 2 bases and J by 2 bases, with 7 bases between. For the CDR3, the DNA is TGTGCCAGCAGTTACGGGGGGTCCAAAAACATTCAGTACTTC. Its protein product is CASSYGGSKNIQYF.

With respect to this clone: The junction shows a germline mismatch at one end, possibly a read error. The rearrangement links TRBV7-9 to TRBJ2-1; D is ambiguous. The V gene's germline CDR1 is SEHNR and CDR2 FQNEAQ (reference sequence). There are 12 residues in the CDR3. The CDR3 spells CASSLAGREQFF. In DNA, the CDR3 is TGCGCCAGCAGCCTCGCTGGCCGGGAGCAGTTCTTC. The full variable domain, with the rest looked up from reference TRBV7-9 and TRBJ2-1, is DTGVSQNPRHKITKRGQNVTFRCDPISEHNRLYWYRQTLGQGPEFLTYFQNEAQLEKSRLLSDRFSAERPKGSFSTLEIQRTEQGDSAMYLCASSLAGREQFFGPGTRLTVL.

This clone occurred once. CDR3 sequence (DNA): TGTGCCATCAGCGACGGGGTCACATCTAACACCGGGGAGCTGTTTTTT. Encoded protein: CAISDGVTSNTGELFF. The chain links TRBV10-3 to TRBJ2-2, with D perhaps matching TRBD2 (5 bases). Germline assignment: CDR1 ENHRY and CDR2 SYGVKD. CDR3 length: 16 residues. V gave up 6 bases and J gave up 2 bases, with 16 bases separating them.

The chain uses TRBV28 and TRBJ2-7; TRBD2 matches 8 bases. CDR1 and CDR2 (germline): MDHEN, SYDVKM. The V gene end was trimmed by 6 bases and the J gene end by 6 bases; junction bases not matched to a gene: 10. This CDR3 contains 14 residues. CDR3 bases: TGTGCCAGCAGAAATAGCGGGATGGCTTTCGAGCAGTACTTC. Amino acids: CASRNSGMAFEQYF.

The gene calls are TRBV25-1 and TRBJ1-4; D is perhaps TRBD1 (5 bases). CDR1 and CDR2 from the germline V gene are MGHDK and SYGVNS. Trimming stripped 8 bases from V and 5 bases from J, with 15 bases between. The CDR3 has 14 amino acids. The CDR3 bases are TGTGCCAGCTCCCGGGGGGATTCCAATGAAAAACTGTTTTTT. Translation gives CASSRGDSNEKLFF. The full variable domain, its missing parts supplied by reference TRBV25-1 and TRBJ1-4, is EADIYQTPRYLVIGTGKKITLECSQTMGHDKMYWYQQDPGMELHLIHYSYGVNSTEKGDLSSESTVSRIRTEHFPLTLESARPSHTSQYLCASSRGDSNEKLFFGSGTQLSVL.

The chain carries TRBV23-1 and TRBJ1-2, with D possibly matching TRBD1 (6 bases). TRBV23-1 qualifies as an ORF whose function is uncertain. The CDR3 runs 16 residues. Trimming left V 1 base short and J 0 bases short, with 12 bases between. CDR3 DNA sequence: TGCGCCAGCAGTCAATTAGTACAGGGCCCTAACTATGGCTACACCTTC. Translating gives CASSQLVQGPNYGYTF.

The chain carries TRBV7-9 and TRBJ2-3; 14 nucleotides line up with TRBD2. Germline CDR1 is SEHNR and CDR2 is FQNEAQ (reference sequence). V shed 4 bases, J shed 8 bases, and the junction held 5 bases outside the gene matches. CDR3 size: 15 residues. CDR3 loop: CASSSKGLAGVTQYF. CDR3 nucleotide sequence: TGTGCCAGCAGCTCGAAGGGACTAGCGGGAGTTACGCAGTATTTT.

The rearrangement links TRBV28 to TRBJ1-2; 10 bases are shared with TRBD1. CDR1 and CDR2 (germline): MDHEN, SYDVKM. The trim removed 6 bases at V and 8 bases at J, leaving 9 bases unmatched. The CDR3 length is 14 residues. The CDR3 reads CASSWVDRGRGYTF. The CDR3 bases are TGTGCCAGCAGCTGGGTCGACAGGGGGCGAGGCTACACCTTC.

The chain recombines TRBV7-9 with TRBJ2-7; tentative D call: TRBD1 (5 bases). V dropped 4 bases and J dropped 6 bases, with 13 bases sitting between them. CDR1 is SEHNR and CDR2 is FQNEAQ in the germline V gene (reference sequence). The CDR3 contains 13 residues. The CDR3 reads CASSSFQGSEQYF. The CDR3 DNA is TGTGCCAGCAGCTCCTTTCAGGGTTCCGAGCAGTACTTC.

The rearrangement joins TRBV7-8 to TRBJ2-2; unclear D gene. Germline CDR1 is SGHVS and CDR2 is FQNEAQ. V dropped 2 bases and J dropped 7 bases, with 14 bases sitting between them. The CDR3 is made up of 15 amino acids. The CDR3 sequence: CASSLRVASGGELFF. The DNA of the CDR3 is TGTGCCAGCAGCTTAAGGGTAGCTTCTGGCGGGGAGCTGTTTTTT.

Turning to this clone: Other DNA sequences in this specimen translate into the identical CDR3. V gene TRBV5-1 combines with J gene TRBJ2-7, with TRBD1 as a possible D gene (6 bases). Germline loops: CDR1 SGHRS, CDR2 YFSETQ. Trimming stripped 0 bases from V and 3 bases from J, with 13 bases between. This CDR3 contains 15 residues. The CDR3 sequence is CASSLAGQGSYEQYF. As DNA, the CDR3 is TGCGCCAGCAGCTTGGCCGGTCAGGGGAGCTACGAGCAGTACTTC.

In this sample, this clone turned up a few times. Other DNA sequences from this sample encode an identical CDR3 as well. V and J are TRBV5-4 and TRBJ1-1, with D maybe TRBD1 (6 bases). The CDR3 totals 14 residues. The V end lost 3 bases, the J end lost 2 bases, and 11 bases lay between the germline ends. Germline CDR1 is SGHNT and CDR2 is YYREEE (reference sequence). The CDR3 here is CASSSYRDNTEAFF. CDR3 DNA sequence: TGTGCCAGCAGCTCCTACAGGGACAACACTGAAGCTTTCTTT.

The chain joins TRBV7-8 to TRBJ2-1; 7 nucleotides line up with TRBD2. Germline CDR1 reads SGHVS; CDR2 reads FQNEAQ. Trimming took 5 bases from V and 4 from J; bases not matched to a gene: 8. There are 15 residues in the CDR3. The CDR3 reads CASSGGSGVYNEQFF. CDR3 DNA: TGTGCCAGCAGCGGCGGGAGTGGCGTGTACAATGAGCAGTTCTTC. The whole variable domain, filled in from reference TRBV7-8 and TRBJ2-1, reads GAGVSQSPRYKVAKRGQDVALRCDPISGHVSLFWYQQALGQGPEFLTYFQNEAQLDKSGLPSDRFFAERPEGSVSTLKIQRTQQEDSAVYLCASSGGSGVYNEQFFGPGTRLTVL.

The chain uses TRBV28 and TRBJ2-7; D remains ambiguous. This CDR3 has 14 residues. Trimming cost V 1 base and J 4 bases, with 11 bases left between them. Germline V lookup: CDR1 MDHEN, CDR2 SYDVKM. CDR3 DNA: TGTGCCAGCAGTTTATACGGAATGAATTACGAGCAGTACTTC. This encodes CASSLYGMNYEQYF.

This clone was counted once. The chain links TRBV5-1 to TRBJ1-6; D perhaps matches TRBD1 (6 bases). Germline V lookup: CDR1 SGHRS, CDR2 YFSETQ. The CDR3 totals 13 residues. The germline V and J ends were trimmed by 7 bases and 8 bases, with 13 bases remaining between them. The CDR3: CASRTGTDSPLHF. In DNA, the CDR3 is TGCGCCAGCCGAACAGGGACCGATTCACCCCTCCACTTT.

CDR3 in amino acids: CASSSQGGETEQYF. In DNA, the CDR3 is TGTGCCAGCAGCTCGCAAGGGGGTGAAACCGAGCAGTACTTC. This rearrangement joins TRBV7-9 to TRBJ2-7; weak D call: TRBD1 (6 bases). The V gene's germline CDR1 is SEHNR and CDR2 FQNEAQ (reference sequence). V dropped 4 bases and J dropped 6 bases, with 16 bases sitting between them. This CDR3 has 14 amino acids.

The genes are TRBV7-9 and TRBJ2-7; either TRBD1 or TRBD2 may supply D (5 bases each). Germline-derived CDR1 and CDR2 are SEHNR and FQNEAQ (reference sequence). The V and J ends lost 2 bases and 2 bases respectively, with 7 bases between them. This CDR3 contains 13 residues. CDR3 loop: CASSLRDPYEQYF. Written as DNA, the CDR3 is TGTGCCAGCAGCTTAAGGGACCCCTACGAGCAGTACTTC.

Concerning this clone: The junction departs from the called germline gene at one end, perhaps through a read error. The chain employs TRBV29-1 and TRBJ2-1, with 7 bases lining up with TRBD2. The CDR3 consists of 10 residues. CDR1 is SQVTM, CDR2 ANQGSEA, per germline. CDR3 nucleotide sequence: TGCAGCGTTGAAGTAGCGGGTTGGATCTTC. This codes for CSVEVAGWIF.

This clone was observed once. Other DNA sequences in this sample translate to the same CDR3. The CDR3 DNA follows: TGTGCCAGCAGTTTGGCAGGGGGCGCAGAGACCCAGTACTTC. It yields the protein CASSLAGGAETQYF. The chain combines TRBV28 with TRBJ2-5, with 8 bases identical to TRBD1. The CDR3 runs to 14 residues. Per the germline V gene, CDR1 is MDHEN and CDR2 is SYDVKM. The V and J ends lost 3 bases and 4 bases, in that order; junction bases with no gene match: 4.

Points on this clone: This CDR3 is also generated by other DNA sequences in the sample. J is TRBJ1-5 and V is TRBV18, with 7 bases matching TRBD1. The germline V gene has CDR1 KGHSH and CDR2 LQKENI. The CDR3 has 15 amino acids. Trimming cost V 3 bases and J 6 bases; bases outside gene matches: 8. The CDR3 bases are TGTGCCAGCTCACCGTCCACAGGGGTCGGTCAGCCCCAGCATTTT. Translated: CASSPSTGVGQPQHF. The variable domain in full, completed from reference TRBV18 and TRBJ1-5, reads NAGVMQNPRHLVRRRGQEARLRCSPMKGHSHVYWYRQLPEEGLKFMVYLQKENIIDESGMPKERFSAEFPKEGPSILRIQQVVRGDSAAYFCASSPSTGVGQPQHFGDGTRLSIL.

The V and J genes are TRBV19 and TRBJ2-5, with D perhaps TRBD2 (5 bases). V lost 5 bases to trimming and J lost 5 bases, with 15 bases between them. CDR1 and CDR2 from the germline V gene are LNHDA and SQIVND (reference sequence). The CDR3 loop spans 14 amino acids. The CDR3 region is CASSSKGERETQYF. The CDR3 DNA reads TGTGCCAGTAGTTCGAAGGGAGAACGTGAGACCCAGTACTTC.

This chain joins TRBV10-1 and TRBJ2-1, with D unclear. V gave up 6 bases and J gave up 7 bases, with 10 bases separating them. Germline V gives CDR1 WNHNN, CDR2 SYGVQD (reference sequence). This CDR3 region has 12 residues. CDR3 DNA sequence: TGCGCCAGCAGCCGCGGTGGAAATGAGCAGTTCTTC. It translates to CASSRGGNEQFF.

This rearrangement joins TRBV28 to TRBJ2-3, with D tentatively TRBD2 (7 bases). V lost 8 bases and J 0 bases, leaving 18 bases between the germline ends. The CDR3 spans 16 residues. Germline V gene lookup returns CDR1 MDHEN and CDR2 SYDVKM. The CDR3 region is CASPGRGIESTDTQYF. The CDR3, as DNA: TGTGCCAGCCCGGGGAGGGGGATCGAGAGCACAGATACGCAGTATTTT.

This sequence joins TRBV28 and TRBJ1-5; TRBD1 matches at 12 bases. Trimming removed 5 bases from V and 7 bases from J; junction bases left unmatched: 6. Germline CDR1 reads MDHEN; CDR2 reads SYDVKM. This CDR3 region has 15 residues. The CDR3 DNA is TGTGCCAGCAGTCCGGGACAGGGGGCGGGACAGCCCCAGCATTTT. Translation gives CASSPGQGAGQPQHF.

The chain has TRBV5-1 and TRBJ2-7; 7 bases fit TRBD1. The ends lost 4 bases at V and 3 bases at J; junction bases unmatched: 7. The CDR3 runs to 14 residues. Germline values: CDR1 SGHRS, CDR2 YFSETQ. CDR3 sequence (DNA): TGCGCCAGCAGCCTGGACAGGCAGTTCTACGAGCAGTACTTC. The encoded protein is CASSLDRQFYEQYF.

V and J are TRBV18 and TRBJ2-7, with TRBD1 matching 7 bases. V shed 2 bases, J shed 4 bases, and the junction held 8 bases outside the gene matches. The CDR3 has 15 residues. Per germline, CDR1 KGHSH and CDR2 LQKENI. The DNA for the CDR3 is TGTGCCAGCTCACCATCTAGAACAGGGGAGTACGAGCAGTACTTC. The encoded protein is CASSPSRTGEYEQYF.

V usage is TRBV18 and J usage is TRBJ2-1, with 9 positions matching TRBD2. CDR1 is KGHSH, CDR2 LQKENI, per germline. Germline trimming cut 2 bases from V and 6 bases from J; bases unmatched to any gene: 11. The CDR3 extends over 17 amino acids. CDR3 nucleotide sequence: TGTGCCAGCTCACCATTCACCCTAGCGGGATCAAGCAATGAGCAGTTCTTC. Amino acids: CASSPFTLAGSSNEQFF. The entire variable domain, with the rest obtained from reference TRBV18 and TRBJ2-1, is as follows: NAGVMQNPRHLVRRRGQEARLRCSPMKGHSHVYWYRQLPEEGLKFMVYLQKENIIDESGMPKERFSAEFPKEGPSILRIQQVVRGDSAAYFCASSPFTLAGSSNEQFFGPGTRLTVL.

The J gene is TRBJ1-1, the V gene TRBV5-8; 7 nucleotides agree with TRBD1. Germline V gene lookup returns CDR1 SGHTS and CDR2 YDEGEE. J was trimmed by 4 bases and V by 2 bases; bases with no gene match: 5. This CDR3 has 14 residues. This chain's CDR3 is CASSLYRGGTEAFF. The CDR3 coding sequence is TGTGCCAGCAGCTTATACAGGGGTGGCACTGAAGCTTTCTTT.